The TCR beta chain under discussion was sequenced for a study of cytomegalovirus exposure and HLA in healthy donors (dated by TCRdb to about 2017). With regard to the full study: An earlier analysis of roughly 500 of the donors reported 276 Gb of sequence data and some 110 million unique TCR beta sequences obtained from roughly 170 million T cells. An early release covering about 600 HLA-typed donors comprised about 310 gigabases of sequencing data and 85 million or so unique TCR sequences. The genetic ancestry cluster associated with self-reported Caucasian donors included 81% of the approximately 400 genotyped donors. The study aimed to test whether cataloging public T cell receptors could reveal signatures of past pathogen exposure. The T cell repertoires of 666 subjects were profiled by immunosequencing and related to cytomegalovirus serostatus. In addition to the first cohort of approximately 670 subjects, a separate validation cohort of 130 or so different subjects was used. To predict cytomegalovirus infection status, the study combined high-throughput TCR immunosequencing, statistical association of individual TCRs with disease status, and machine learning. To study patterns of TCR occurrence, a later analysis re-analyzed previously published TCR beta repertoires from just over 650 donors and added high-resolution HLA genotyping. Rather than using new phenotypic data, the later analysis identified candidate immune exposures from TCR beta sequences and from how often those sequences occurred across donors. In an earlier analysis of 500 to 650 of the donors, high-throughput TCR beta sequencing was used to judge whether each TCR beta V gene segment behaved as functional or pseudogenic. Alongside the repertoire data, information on donor age, sex, ethnicity and CMV serostatus was compiled. A later genetic analysis used genome-wide SNP genotypes for about three fifths of the 666 donors, treating that subset as a discovery cohort. All discovery cohort repertoires had been generated using a single sequencing platform. HLA typing covered class I and class II loci at four-digit resolution. The number of donors typed differed by locus, with about 629-640 for A, B, C, DRB1 and DQB1, roughly 550 for DQA1, over 600 for DPA1, and around 450 for DPB1. Because of strong linkage in the cohort, roughly 5 DR-DQ haplotypes were treated as single units for association and clustering. On average, about 200,000 unique TCR beta nucleotide sequences were sequenced per donor among 398 genotyped donors of the cohort, with around 19% of those sequences being non-productive. The investigation overall reported the following: In vitro tests confirmed that a few of the cytomegalovirus-associated TCR beta chains recognize cytomegalovirus antigens. A later analysis associated 15,000 to 20,000 TCR beta sequences with specific HLA alleles at a false discovery rate of 0.05. A group of highly shared sequence variants was considered likely to be a technical artifact of the sequencing pipeline. Sequencing depth was assumed to be roughly uniform across donors in the presence/absence analyses, though that assumption may not hold. Some IMGT-functional V segments, including TRBV6-2 and TRBV6-3, could not be told apart with the 87-base-pair reads, so those segments were excluded. In an earlier analysis of around 600 of the donors, most TCR beta V segments appeared in productive rearrangements about 87% or about 30% of the time, broadly matching IMGT annotations. This cohort had only TCR beta chains sequenced, and the lack of alpha or paired-chain data limited which features could be detected. When HLA alleles, especially DR and DQ, strongly co-occurred, attributing TCR associations to individual alleles was difficult. The authors suggested that the approach could potentially be generalized to other disease states and immunological phenotypes. In a later analysis, HLA-associated TCR beta chains showed more clonal expansion and lower generation probabilities than non-associated chains that were equally common. In a later analysis, the rate of TCR association differed among HLA loci, with DRB1 alleles having the most associated TCRs and HLA-C alleles having the fewest. A total of fewer than 200 TCR beta chains were listed by the study as associated with cytomegalovirus. In a later genetic analysis, a missense DCLRE1C variant was associated with V-gene and J-gene trimming of TCR beta chains, and the association was replicated in an independent cohort. Immune exposure information for the cohort was limited to CMV serostatus. In both the original and validation cohorts, the classifier was reported to diagnose cytomegalovirus status with high specificity and sensitivity. A further reported finding was that TCR beta sequences accurately predicted the HLA-A and HLA-B alleles for most subjects in the first cohort. A later genetic analysis reported fewer N-insertions in productive TCRs among donors in an Asian-associated ancestry cluster than the roughly 620-donor mean. Because HLA typing was missing for some donors at each locus, association tests included only the typed subset. Linkage disequilibrium might explain the correlated functional status among segregating V segments, but an unknown experimental factor could not be excluded. According to a later analysis, parvovirus B19, influenza, CMV and Epstein-Barr virus appeared linked to several top co-occurrence clusters. About 17 rarely observed V segments, including chromosome 9 orphons, were excluded from the earlier analysis of some 590 of the donors because counts were too low. While some public TCRs were present in many individuals, most TCR sequences turned up only very rarely across donors. According to a later analysis, most CMV-associated TCR beta chains appeared to be HLA-restricted, and the HLA associations seemed to be driven largely by CMV exposure.

Including the terminal cysteine and phenylalanine, the CDR3 comprises 15 residues. The DNA shown is the 45-base CDR3, in frame from base 1. Trimming takes 3 bases off V and 3 bases off J; junction bases not matched to a gene: 7. CDR1 and CDR2, per the germline V gene, are SGHAT and FQNNGV. For this clone: The target of this receptor is not known. No base-level quality is on record; no much larger clone is a single base apart.

The cohort comprised more than 550 healthy bone marrow donors. At the time of sampling, all cohort members were nominally healthy, though unrecorded immune exposures were likely present. The donor was CMV seronegative and was included in the group of approximately 350 seronegative cohort members. Every donor gave a peripheral blood sample, and the peripheral blood mononuclear cells from that sample were used for TCR beta sequencing. Genomic DNA extraction from the blood cell samples was performed with the Qiagen DNeasy Blood Extraction Kit. Library preparation employed the immunoSEQ multiplex PCR assay. For the multiplex PCR, a mixture combining 60 forward primers for TCR Vbeta segments and 13 reverse primers for TCR Jbeta segments was used. The CDR3 region of rearranged TCR beta genes was amplified from genomic DNA with a multiplex PCR assay. On the Illumina HiSeq System, the amplified TCR beta libraries were sequenced as 87-base-pair reads. The paper's processing steps were these. Across the 670 or so repertoires, a later analysis counted 78 million or so unique TCR beta chains, 9.5 million to 13 million of which were shared by at least two donors. To remove PCR and sequencing errors, raw reads were error-corrected and collapsed into unique sequences using a nearest-neighbor algorithm that merged closely related sequences. To assign V, D and J gene segments, CDR3 sequences were aligned to IMGT reference sequences. For a sequence to be retained, a match of at least six nucleotides was required to both a V gene segment and a J gene segment. A rearrangement was called productive if the CDR3 had no stop codons and remained in frame with V and J, and every other rearrangement was called non-productive. CDR3 was defined according to IMGT convention as the region running from the second conserved V-encoded cysteine to the conserved J-encoded phenylalanine. The earlier analysis of about 570 of the donors excluded any sequence lacking an unambiguous match to a single V gene segment. In an earlier analysis of several hundred of the donors, V segments were called functional above 56.7% productive rearrangements and were called segregating when the between-donor standard deviation exceeded 5%. A statistical classification framework was built for diagnosing cytomegalovirus status from the catalog of TCR beta chain sequences. V and J gene assignment, in a later analysis, came from comparing TCR nucleotide sequences with IMGT/GENE-DB human TR gene sequences. The TCRdist pipeline was used in a later analysis to assign CDR3 sequences and most-parsimonious VDJ recombination scenarios. In a later analysis, every TCR beta chain was defined by the combination of its CDR3 amino acid sequence and its V-gene family, and reads without a unique V-gene family were dropped. To address suspected cross-contamination and a sequencing artifact, a later analysis removed approximately 590 highly shared, low-generation-probability nucleotide sequences. A later analysis calculated a clonal expansion index for each public chain from normalized within-repertoire ranks of inferred template counts. In a later analysis, generation probabilities were computed with a VDJ recombination model fitted to out-of-frame rearrangements, and the resulting probabilities were checked against IGoR. A later analysis scored TCR-TCR, TCR-HLA and TCR-CMV co-occurrence with hypergeometric tests, applying a repertoire-size bias correction to TCR pairs. A later analysis estimated false discovery rates by permuting HLA or CMV assignments 20 times. In a later analysis, co-occurring TCRs were grouped with DBSCAN, and TCRdist sequence similarity was added when clustering was performed within HLA-allele-positive subsets. Co-occurrence clustering excluded repertoires with fewer than 30,000 or more than 120,000 public chains, plus five with anomalous nucleotide sharing. Sourced from immuneACCESS, this table was stored by TCRdb with only in-frame sequences that have V and J called. A share of the clones is absent; for the studies checked, an unresolved V gene accounts for under half, and the remainder has no known explanation. From that table come the V and J calls and clone size; the DNA was used to work out D and trimming. The sample table lists 120,000 to 150,000 clones, roughly 73% of them with a count of one. The biggest ten clones account for 1.5% to 2% of the sample.

The sample taken for sequencing was PBMCs. This chain is built from TRBV11-2 and TRBJ2-5; 7 bases in the middle match TRBD2. The clonotype was recovered from a woman between 18 and 29 years old in good health and CMV-seronegative. For the CDR3, the sequence is CASSFQAGRKETQYF. At the DNA level, the sequence is TGTGCCAGCAGCTTCCAAGCGGGAAGGAAAGAGACCCAGTACTTC.